A selection of T cell receptor beta chains follows, all from one sample in a study of blood T cell repertoires in COVID-19. Some clones are missing from TCRdb's copy, which holds only in-frame ones; the method was immunoSEQ multiplex PCR. Among about 98,000 clones listed, 82% were seen once. The sample taken for sequencing was peripheral blood. These receptor sequences come from a man between 70 and 80 years old with active or convalescent COVID-19. The CDR3 runs from the conserved cysteine through the conserved F or W. D genes are given only for firm matches. Size is omitted from some rows. Given values are once, few, many or a class for expanded clones.

cdr3_aa: CAWSVGGFYGYTF
cdr3_nt: TGTGCCTGGAGTGTAGGAGGGTTCTATGGCTACACCTTC
v_call: TRBV30
d_call: NA
j_call: TRBJ1-2
cdr3_length: 13
clone_size: NA

cdr3_aa: CASSLSRTGNTEAFF
cdr3_nt: TGTGCCAGCAGTTTATCGAGGACAGGGAACACTGAAGCTTTCTTT
v_call: TRBV27
d_call: TRBD1
j_call: TRBJ1-1
cdr3_length: 15
clone_size: NA

cdr3_aa: CATSRAGGPAFF
cdr3_nt: TGTGCCACCAGCAGAGCGGGGGGGCCAGCTTTCTTT
v_call: TRBV15
d_call: NA
j_call: TRBJ1-1
cdr3_length: 12
clone_size: NA

cdr3_aa: CASSYGDRSPYEQYF
cdr3_nt: TGTGCCAGCAGTTACGGCGACAGGTCCCCCTACGAGCAGTACTTC
v_call: TRBV6-2/TRBV6-3
d_call: NA
j_call: TRBJ2-7
cdr3_length: 15
clone_size: NA

cdr3_aa: CASSVRGIGEETQYF
cdr3_nt: TGTGCCAGCAGCGTCAGGGGTATCGGGGAAGAGACCCAGTACTTC
v_call: TRBV9
d_call: NA
j_call: TRBJ2-5
cdr3_length: 15
clone_size: NA

cdr3_aa: CASSSGGTNYGYTF
cdr3_nt: TGTGCCAGCAGCTCAGGGGGCACTAACTATGGCTACACCTTC
v_call: TRBV5-4
d_call: TRBD1
j_call: TRBJ1-2
cdr3_length: 14
clone_size: NA

cdr3_aa: CASSNRVVGYTF
cdr3_nt: TGTGCCAGCAGTAACAGGGTGGTCGGCTACACCTTC
v_call: TRBV6-5
d_call: NA
j_call: TRBJ1-2
cdr3_length: 12
clone_size: NA

cdr3_aa: CASSQDRPGPQHF
cdr3_nt: TGTGCCAGCAGCCAAGATCGTCCAGGGCCCCAGCATTTT
v_call: TRBV4-2
d_call: NA
j_call: TRBJ1-5
cdr3_length: 13
clone_size: NA

cdr3_aa: CASSYRDNLSNQPQHF
cdr3_nt: TGTGCCAGCAGTTACCGGGACAACCTTAGCAATCAGCCCCAGCATTTT
v_call: TRBV6-6
d_call: NA
j_call: TRBJ1-5
cdr3_length: 16
clone_size: NA

cdr3_aa: CAGSTKNIQYF
cdr3_nt: TGTGCCGGCTCAACCAAAAACATTCAGTACTTC
v_call: TRBV2
d_call: NA
j_call: TRBJ2-4
cdr3_length: 11
clone_size: NA

cdr3_aa: CASSETSGQGGEQFF
cdr3_nt: TGTGCCAGCAGCGAAACTAGCGGGCAAGGCGGGGAGCAGTTCTTC
v_call: TRBV5-4
d_call: TRBD2
j_call: TRBJ2-1
cdr3_length: 15
clone_size: NA

cdr3_aa: CSVLPGQGAGEQYF
cdr3_nt: TGCAGCGTGTTACCGGGACAGGGGGCTGGCGAGCAGTACTTC
v_call: TRBV29-1
d_call: TRBD1
j_call: TRBJ2-7
cdr3_length: 14
clone_size: NA

cdr3_aa: CASSNPGQGRETQYF
cdr3_nt: TGTGCCAGTAGTAACCCCGGCCAGGGAAGGGAGACCCAGTACTTC
v_call: TRBV19
d_call: NA
j_call: TRBJ2-5
cdr3_length: 15
clone_size: NA

cdr3_aa: CARFGVVYEQYF
cdr3_nt: TGTGCCCGTTTCGGGGTGGTCTACGAGCAGTACTTC
v_call: TRBV18
d_call: NA
j_call: TRBJ2-7
cdr3_length: 12
clone_size: once

cdr3_aa: CASSELAGGPDTQYF
cdr3_nt: TGTGCCAGCAGTGAACTAGCGGGGGGGCCAGATACGCAGTATTTT
v_call: TRBV6-4
d_call: TRBD2
j_call: TRBJ2-3
cdr3_length: 15
clone_size: NA

cdr3_aa: CASSLGDRAPEAFF
cdr3_nt: TGCGCCAGCAGCTTGGGAGACAGGGCCCCTGAAGCTTTCTTT
v_call: TRBV5-1
d_call: TRBD1
j_call: TRBJ1-1
cdr3_length: 14
clone_size: NA

cdr3_aa: CASSTDRYYGYTF
cdr3_nt: TGCGCCAGCAGCACGGACAGGTATTATGGCTACACCTTC
v_call: TRBV5-1
d_call: TRBD1
j_call: TRBJ1-2
cdr3_length: 13
clone_size: NA

cdr3_aa: CASSLTPGPPLHF
cdr3_nt: TGTGCCAGCAGCTTGACTCCAGGGCCCCCCCTCCACTTT
v_call: TRBV5-5
d_call: NA
j_call: TRBJ1-6
cdr3_length: 13
clone_size: NA

cdr3_aa: CASSNRVSGANVLTF
cdr3_nt: TGTGCCAGCAGCAATAGAGTCTCTGGGGCCAACGTCCTGACTTTC
v_call: TRBV11-1
d_call: NA
j_call: TRBJ2-6
cdr3_length: 15
clone_size: NA

cdr3_aa: CASSYNRGGDNEQFF
cdr3_nt: TGTGCCAGCAGCTACAACAGGGGGGGAGACAATGAGCAGTTCTTC
v_call: TRBV5-4
d_call: NA
j_call: TRBJ2-1
cdr3_length: 15
clone_size: once

cdr3_aa: CASSLWESNQPQHF
cdr3_nt: TGTGCCAGCAGCTTATGGGAGAGCAATCAGCCCCAGCATTTT
v_call: TRBV7-9
d_call: NA
j_call: TRBJ1-5
cdr3_length: 14
clone_size: NA

cdr3_aa: CASSLNRLQPQHF
cdr3_nt: TGTGCCAGCAGTTTAAACCGACTCCAGCCCCAGCATTTT
v_call: TRBV27
d_call: NA
j_call: TRBJ1-5
cdr3_length: 13
clone_size: NA

cdr3_aa: CASSFQGQSSYEQYF
cdr3_nt: TGTGCCAGCAGCTTTCAGGGACAATCATCCTACGAGCAGTACTTC
v_call: TRBV7-9
d_call: NA
j_call: TRBJ2-7
cdr3_length: 15
clone_size: NA

cdr3_aa: CASSTDRVNSEQYF
cdr3_nt: TGCGCCAGCAGCACGGACAGGGTAAATAGCGAGCAGTACTTC
v_call: TRBV5-1
d_call: TRBD1
j_call: TRBJ2-7
cdr3_length: 14
clone_size: few

cdr3_aa: CASSSGTGGIFAQYF
cdr3_nt: TGTGCCAGCAGCTCCGGGACAGGGGGGATTTTTGCGCAGTATTTT
v_call: TRBV11-2
d_call: TRBD1
j_call: TRBJ2-3
cdr3_length: 15
clone_size: NA

cdr3_aa: CASSSQGMSNQPQHF
cdr3_nt: TGTGCCAGCAGTTCACAGGGGATGAGCAATCAGCCCCAGCATTTT
v_call: TRBV6-5
d_call: TRBD1
j_call: TRBJ1-5
cdr3_length: 15
clone_size: NA

cdr3_aa: CASKRGRDYGYTF
cdr3_nt: TGTGCCAGCAAGCGGGGTAGAGACTATGGCTACACCTTC
v_call: TRBV6-5
d_call: NA
j_call: TRBJ1-2
cdr3_length: 13
clone_size: few

cdr3_aa: CASSTVHAYSYEQYF
cdr3_nt: TGTGCCAGCAGTACCGTTCATGCCTACTCCTACGAGCAGTACTTC
v_call: TRBV6-5
d_call: NA
j_call: TRBJ2-7
cdr3_length: 15
clone_size: NA

cdr3_aa: CASSLVFIQPQHF
cdr3_nt: TGTGCCAGCAGCTTAGTCTTTATTCAGCCCCAGCATTTT
v_call: TRBV7-2
d_call: NA
j_call: TRBJ1-5
cdr3_length: 13
clone_size: NA

cdr3_aa: CASSQEPGGGTDTQYF
cdr3_nt: TGCGCCAGCAGCCAAGAACCCGGCGGGGGCACAGATACGCAGTATTTT
v_call: TRBV4-3
d_call: NA
j_call: TRBJ2-3
cdr3_length: 16
clone_size: NA

cdr3_aa: CASSTGGAYQETQYF
cdr3_nt: TGTGCCAGTAGTACAGGAGGGGCCTATCAAGAGACCCAGTACTTC
v_call: TRBV19
d_call: NA
j_call: TRBJ2-5
cdr3_length: 15
clone_size: NA

cdr3_aa: CAWSPGQETQYF
cdr3_nt: TGTGCCTGGAGCCCGGGGCAAGAGACCCAGTACTTC
v_call: TRBV30
d_call: NA
j_call: TRBJ2-5
cdr3_length: 12
clone_size: NA